What follows describes a single TCR beta chain. The antigen is not known. The assay was immunoSEQ multiplex PCR, and TCRdb's table has in-frame clones only and misses some. The table includes some 180,000 clones, just over 90% detected once. The sample comes from a study of T cell responses to AZD1222 COVID-19 vaccine. Whole-study results and caveats: Spike-specific TCR breadth and depth were elevated following two AZD1222 doses. Reportedly, nearly half of unique spike TCRs recognized epitopes outside B.1.351/B.1.1.7 mutations.

The CDR3 extends over 14 amino acids. Between the trimmed V and J ends, which lost 6 bases and 0 bases, there was a span of 12 bases. Germline CDR1 is MDHEN and CDR2 is SYDVKM. The V call is TRBV28, the J call TRBJ2-7; D is undetermined. This receptor was obtained from an adult who received the AZD1222 COVID-19 vaccine. The starting material was peripheral blood, obtained 28 days after the second AZD1222 dose. The CDR3 is CASSSRTRSYEQYF. CDR3 coding DNA: TGTGCCAGCAGCTCACGTACGCGCTCCTACGAGCAGTACTTC. The full variable domain, in which reference TRBV28 and TRBJ2-7 provide the parts outside the CDR3, is DVKVTQSSRYLVKRTGEKVFLECVQDMDHENMFWYRQDPGLGLRLIYFSYDVKMKEKGDIPEGYSVSREKKERFSLILESASTNQTSMYLCASSSRTRSYEQYFGPGTRLTVT.